This T cell receptor (beta chain) came from a study of T cell responses to AZD1222 COVID-19 vaccine. Broader study findings: Sampling captured repertoires only after the peak T cell response. With two AZD1222 doses given, Spike-specific TCR breadth and depth both rose.

Turning to this clone: Its target is not known.

Sequencing was performed with immunoSEQ multiplex PCR; in TCRdb, only in-frame clones are kept and a portion is missing. The data contain some 120,000 clones, about 83% of them singletons. Here the sequenced sample was peripheral blood, taken on day 0 of AZD1222 vaccination. The clonotype comes from an adult in good health.

CDR3: CASSLGTGDSDNSPLHF. CDR3 bases: TGCGCCAGCAGCTTGGGGACAGGGGACAGCGATAATTCACCCCTCCACTTT. This sequence joins TRBV5-1 and TRBJ1-6; 9 bases match TRBD1. Per germline, CDR1 SGHRS and CDR2 YFSETQ. The CDR3 sequence is 17 residues long. Trimming cost V 0 bases and J 5 bases; bases outside gene matches: 6. Filled out from reference TRBV5-1 and TRBJ1-6, the complete variable domain reads KAGVTQTPRYLIKTRGQQVTLSCSPISGHRSVSWYQQTPGQGLQFLFEYFSETQRNKGNFPGRFSGRQFSNSRSEMNVSTLELGDSALYLCASSLGTGDSDNSPLHFGNGTRLTVT.